The 13 T cell receptor beta chains below all came from one sample that was sequenced in a study of cytomegalovirus exposure and HLA in healthy donors. PCR primers comprised 60 Vbeta and 13 Jbeta primers. Some clones are missing from TCRdb's copy, which holds only in-frame ones; the method was immunoSEQ multiplex PCR. The data contain about 140,000 clones, roughly three quarters of them singletons. The sample comprised PBMCs. The receptors were gathered from a male donor in good health and CMV-seronegative.

V gene TRBV30 combines with J gene TRBJ1-2, with no clear D. Trimming removed 5 bases from V and 1 base from J, with 5 bases in between. The CDR3 length is 11 residues. The V gene's germline CDR1 is GTSNPN and CDR2 SVGIG (reference sequence). The CDR3 is CAWGGNYGYTF. The CDR3 region has the DNA TGTGCCTGGGGAGGTAACTATGGCTACACCTTC.

The chain is built from TRBV30 and TRBJ2-2, with a tentative D call TRBD1 (6 bases). Germline V gene sequence: CDR1 GTSNPN, CDR2 SVGIG (reference sequence). V was cut by 0 bases and J by 16 bases, with 12 bases left in between. There are 11 residues in the CDR3. CDR3 DNA sequence: TGTGCCTGGAGTGTAGGCGGACAGCAGTTTTTT. Amino acids: CAWSVGGQQFF.

The genes are TRBV6-6 and TRBJ1-4, with 10 bases that match TRBD1. Trimming at V came to 2 bases and at J to 5 bases, leaving 2 bases not matched to a gene. CDR1 and CDR2 from the germline V gene are MNHNY and SVGAGI (reference sequence). The CDR3 runs to 15 residues. The CDR3 is CASSYPGQGNEKLFF. In nucleotides, the CDR3 is TGTGCCAGCAGTTACCCGGGACAGGGGAATGAAAAACTGTTTTTT.

The chain joins TRBV5-1 to TRBJ2-5; D gene ambiguous. Trimming removed 0 bases from V and 3 bases from J, with 9 bases in between. The CDR3 totals 14 residues. CDR1 SGHRS and CDR2 YFSETQ come from the germline V gene. The CDR3 is CASSLARLEETQYF. The CDR3, as DNA: TGCGCCAGCAGCTTGGCCCGACTGGAAGAGACCCAGTACTTC. The full variable domain, with the rest looked up from reference TRBV5-1 and TRBJ2-5, is KAGVTQTPRYLIKTRGQQVTLSCSPISGHRSVSWYQQTPGQGLQFLFEYFSETQRNKGNFPGRFSGRQFSNSRSEMNVSTLELGDSALYLCASSLARLEETQYFGPGTRLLVL.

The chain employs TRBV5-4 and TRBJ1-2, with a weak D call TRBD1 (6 bases). The germline V and J ends were trimmed by 1 base and 8 bases, with 15 bases remaining between them. CDR1 SGHNT and CDR2 YYREEE come from the germline V gene (reference sequence). CDR3 length equals 14 residues. In DNA form, the CDR3 reads TGTGCCAGCAGCTTGTCAGGGGCTGCTATAGGCTACACCTTC. This encodes CASSLSGAAIGYTF.

V usage is TRBV7-3 and J usage is TRBJ2-3; the match to TRBD2 covers 9 bases. CDR3 length: 16 amino acids. V gave up 2 bases and J gave up 0 bases; unmatched junction bases: 3. CDR1 and CDR2 from the germline V gene are SGHTA and FQGTGA. The CDR3 bases are TGTGCCAGCAGCTTAGCGGGGGGGCTGAGCACAGATACGCAGTATTTT. Translated: CASSLAGGLSTDTQYF.

The CDR3 sequence is CAYGQGRYQETQYF. The CDR3 bases are TGTGCCTATGGACAGGGGCGCTACCAAGAGACCCAGTACTTC. The V gene is TRBV30, the J gene TRBJ2-5; 9 bases are shared with TRBD1. V gave up 7 bases and J gave up 0 bases; unmatched junction bases: 6. Germline CDR1 and CDR2: GTSNPN and SVGIG (reference sequence). The length of the CDR3 is 14 residues.

Only one count was recorded for this clone. This CDR3 reads CASSVTGGTGELFF. The DNA of the CDR3 is TGTGCCAGTAGTGTGACAGGGGGAACCGGGGAGCTGTTTTTT. This chain connects TRBV19 to TRBJ2-2, with 9 positions matching TRBD1. Unmatched junction bases numbered 3, after V lost 5 bases and J lost 5 bases. Per the germline V gene, CDR1 is LNHDA and CDR2 is SQIVND (reference sequence). The CDR3 runs 14 residues.

This clone was counted only a few times. Relative to the germline gene, one junction end is altered; a read error may explain this. The gene calls are TRBV4-1 and TRBJ1-1; tentatively, D is TRBD1 (5 bases). The CDR3 length is 15 residues. CDR1 and CDR2 (germline): MGHRA, YSYEKL. The CDR3 is CASSQARALNAEAFF. The CDR3 DNA reads TGCGCCAGCAGCCAGGCCAGGGCCTTGAACGCTGAAGCTTTCTTT.

This clone was seen only once. V gene TRBV18 combines with J gene TRBJ2-7; D remains unclear. The V gene's germline CDR1 is KGHSH and CDR2 LQKENI. The CDR3 sequence is 14 residues long. The germline V and J ends were trimmed by 0 bases and 3 bases, with 9 bases remaining between them. The CDR3, as DNA: TGTGCCAGCTCACCACCGTCGGCAGGCTACGAGCAGTACTTC. Protein sequence: CASSPPSAGYEQYF.

The chain employs TRBV29-1 and TRBJ2-1; 13 bases match TRBD2. The CDR3 is made up of 14 amino acids. V was pared by 7 bases and J by 10 bases, with 10 bases of the junction left unmatched. CDR1 is SQVTM, CDR2 ANQGSEA, per germline. CDR3 nucleotides: TGCAGCGGGGCACTAGCGGGGGGGCCTGGGGAGCAGTTCTTC. This encodes CSGALAGGPGEQFF.

This chain joins TRBV6-1 and TRBJ2-1, with 12 bases that match TRBD2. Germline V gene lookup returns CDR1 MNHNS and CDR2 SASEGT. The CDR3 runs 20 residues. Losses at the gene ends were 4 bases for V and 0 bases for J; bases not matched to a gene: 13. The CDR3 DNA follows: TGTGCCAGCAGTGCCCCTAGCGGGGGGGCACTCCCTATCTCCTACAATGAGCAGTTCTTC. It codes for CASSAPSGGALPISYNEQFF.

This chain connects TRBV4-1 to TRBJ1-3; D possibly corresponds to TRBD1 (5 bases). Germline CDR1 and CDR2: MGHRA and YSYEKL. The V end was cut by 6 bases, the J end by 0 bases, with 12 bases between. The CDR3 sequence is 15 residues long. CDR3: CASSTRQSSGNTIYF. For the CDR3, the DNA is TGCGCCAGCAGTACCAGACAGAGCTCTGGAAACACCATATATTTT.